A single sample gave rise to the 29 T cell receptor beta chains below, sequenced in a study of cytomegalovirus exposure and HLA in healthy donors (TCRdb year 2017). The method behind the library was the immunoSEQ multiplex PCR assay. For the multiplex PCR, a mixture combining 60 forward primers for TCR Vbeta segments and 13 reverse primers for TCR Jbeta segments was used. This immuneACCESS table, as held by TCRdb, lists in-frame sequences with V and J called but not all clones. Of the missing ones, under half trace to an unresolved V gene in checked studies; the others have no known cause. Here the sample has around 150,000 clones; approximately 67% occur a single time. The ten largest clones represent 3.5% to 5.5% of the sample. Sequencing input: PBMCs. The receptors originated from a woman aged 18 to 35 in good health and CMV-seropositive.

The V and J genes are TRBV7-3 and TRBJ2-1; TRBD1 agrees at 8 bases. Trimming removed 4 bases from V and 6 bases from J; junction bases left unmatched: 5. CDR3 length: 14 residues. Germline loops: CDR1 SGHTA, CDR2 FQGTGA. The CDR3 coding sequence is TGTGCCAGCAGCTGGCAGGGGGCGCGCAATGAGCAGTTCTTC. This sequence encodes CASSWQGARNEQFF.

DNA of the CDR3: TGTGCCAGCAGTTTTACGGGAGGCGGGACCCAGTACTTC. It encodes CASSFTGGGTQYF. The V gene is TRBV27, the J gene TRBJ2-5; 7 bases are a match to TRBD2. The CDR3 runs to 13 residues. Germline V CDR1 and CDR2: MNHEY, SMNVEV (reference sequence). Germline trimming cut 3 bases from V and 7 bases from J; bases unmatched to any gene: 5.

The rearrangement uses TRBV7-2 and TRBJ1-4, with D perhaps matching TRBD1 (5 bases). Germline V gene data show CDR1 as SGHTA and CDR2 as FQGNSA. The CDR3 runs to 15 residues. Between the trimmed V and J ends, which lost 1 base and 8 bases, there was a span of 14 bases. CDR3 amino acids: CASSLGAGQREKLFF. The CDR3 DNA is TGTGCCAGCAGCTTAGGAGCAGGGCAGAGAGAAAAACTGTTTTTT.

This clone has more than one count but fewer than ten. The chain combines TRBV11-2 with TRBJ2-2; TRBD2 aligns across 13 bases. V gave up 6 bases and J gave up 0 bases; unmatched junction bases: 7. This CDR3 is built from 18 residues. Germline values: CDR1 SGHAT, CDR2 FQNNGV. CDR3 DNA sequence: TGTGCCAGCAGGCGAGTGGGGACTAGCGGGACGAACACCGGGGAGCTGTTTTTT. Its translation: CASRRVGTSGTNTGELFF.

V usage is TRBV19 and J usage is TRBJ1-4, with D tentatively TRBD1 (6 bases). V gave up 8 bases and J gave up 3 bases, with 16 bases separating them. There are 15 residues in the CDR3. Germline V lookup: CDR1 LNHDA, CDR2 SQIVND (reference sequence). CDR3 protein: CASQGNRASNEKLFF. The CDR3 DNA follows: TGTGCCAGTCAGGGGAATCGGGCATCTAATGAAAAACTGTTTTTT.

The chain's CDR3 is CASASRGRGYGNQPQHF. The CDR3 DNA follows: TGTGCCAGCGCATCTAGGGGGCGAGGGTACGGCAATCAGCCCCAGCATTTT. The chain couples TRBV7-2 to TRBJ1-5; 7 bases map to TRBD1. From germline, CDR1 is SGHTA and CDR2 FQGNSA. V shed 8 bases and J 2 bases; nucleotides not matched to a gene: 15. The CDR3 runs to 17 residues. Using reference TRBV7-2 and TRBJ1-5 for the parts outside the CDR3, the full variable domain is GAGVSQSPSNKVTEKGKDVELRCDPISGHTALYWYRQSLGQGLEFLIYFQGNSAPDKSGLPSDRFSAERTGGSVSTLTIQRTQQEDSAVYLCASASRGRGYGNQPQHFGDGTRLSIL.

This clone has just a few counts. The chain has TRBV5-6 and TRBJ1-1; 9 nucleotides line up with TRBD1. The V gene end was trimmed by 6 bases and the J gene end by 11 bases; junction bases not matched to a gene: 14. The CDR3 runs 14 residues. CDR1 and CDR2 from the germline V gene are SGHDT and YYEEEE. The CDR3 region has the DNA TGTGCCAGCACCACTTGGGGTGGGACAGGGAGGGCTTTCTTT. Translating gives CASTTWGGTGRAFF.

This clone was detected only a few times. This chain links TRBV2 with TRBJ1-2, with 7 bases aligning to TRBD1. The CDR3 spans 15 residues. CDR1 and CDR2 (germline): SNHLY, FYNNEI. The V segment lost 2 bases and the J segment 0 bases; nucleotides outside the gene matches: 3. CDR3 residues: CASSEYQGANYGYTF. In DNA, the CDR3 is TGTGCCAGCAGTGAATATCAGGGGGCTAACTATGGCTACACCTTC.

A few counts support this clone. The V call is TRBV7-2, the J call TRBJ1-5; D gene ambiguous. The CDR3 contains 14 residues. Trimming took off 1 base at V and 7 bases at J, with 11 bases between the two ends. Germline V gene lookup returns CDR1 SGHTA and CDR2 FQGNSA. The CDR3 bases are TGTGCCAGCAGCTTAGGCCACAGAGGGCAGCCCCAGCATTTT. This translates into CASSLGHRGQPQHF.

The chain joins TRBV2 to TRBJ1-1; D is ambiguous. CDR3 length equals 11 residues. The germline CDR1 and CDR2 sequences are SNHLY and FYNNEI. With 7 bases removed from V and 3 bases from J, the gap between germline ends came to 6 bases. The CDR3 here is CASTPDTEAFF. In DNA form, the CDR3 reads TGTGCCAGCACTCCCGACACTGAAGCTTTCTTT.

The chain joins TRBV5-1 to TRBJ2-7, with D perhaps TRBD1 (5 bases). This CDR3 comprises 15 residues. The germline V gene encodes CDR1 SGHRS and CDR2 YFSETQ. The ends were cut back, 1 base at V and 4 bases at J, with 15 bases in the middle. As DNA, the CDR3 is TGCGCCAGCAGCTTGTGGGGTATAGGGGATTACGAGCAGTACTTC. Its translation is CASSLWGIGDYEQYF.

This sequence joins TRBV5-5 and TRBJ2-7; D might be TRBD1 (5 bases). The CDR3 spans 15 residues. Germline V gives CDR1 SGHKS, CDR2 YYEKEE (reference sequence). Trimming took 4 bases from V and 0 from J, leaving 14 bases between them. The CDR3 here is CASSPRRQYSYEQYF. For the CDR3, the DNA is TGTGCCAGCAGCCCCCGGAGACAGTACTCCTACGAGCAGTACTTC.

The genes are TRBV18 and TRBJ1-3; D ambiguous. CDR1 and CDR2 from the germline V gene are KGHSH and LQKENI. This CDR3 is built from 15 residues. Trimming cost V 6 bases and J 0 bases, with 12 bases left between them. DNA of the CDR3: TGTGCCAGCTCCCGGCGGGCCAGCTCTGGAAACACCATATATTTT. Its translation is CASSRRASSGNTIYF.

The chain carries TRBV9 and TRBJ2-1; 7 bases agree with TRBD2. This CDR3 comprises 12 residues. The germline CDR1 and CDR2 sequences are SGDLS and YYNGEE. With 3 bases clipped from V and 12 bases from J, the junction kept 6 bases outside the gene matches. CDR3 nucleotide sequence: TGTGCCAGCAGCGGAGCGGGGTCTGGGCAGTTCTTC. Translating it yields CASSGAGSGQFF. The variable domain in full, completed from reference TRBV9 and TRBJ2-1, reads DSGVTQTPKHLITATGQRVTLRCSPRSGDLSVYWYQQSLDQGLQFLIQYYNGEERAKGNILERFSAQQFPDLHSELNLSSLELGDSALYFCASSGAGSGQFFGPGTRLTVL.

The genes are TRBV5-1 and TRBJ1-2, with 10 positions matching TRBD1. V shed 5 bases and J 7 bases; nucleotides not matched to a gene: 8. The CDR3 extends over 14 amino acids. The germline V gene has CDR1 SGHRS and CDR2 YFSETQ. As DNA, the CDR3 is TGCGCCAGCAGTCCCGGGACAGGGGTCCCTGGCTACACCTTC. Its translation is CASSPGTGVPGYTF.

The chain couples TRBV9 to TRBJ1-6, with 10 bases fitting TRBD1. Germline lookup yields CDR1 SGDLS and CDR2 YYNGEE. This CDR3 spans 16 amino acids. The V and J ends lost 3 bases and 10 bases, in that order; junction bases with no gene match: 10. The CDR3 DNA reads TGTGCCAGCAGCGGGACAGGGGGTGCCGGGGGATCACCCCTCCACTTT. Its translation is CASSGTGGAGGSPLHF.

The J gene is TRBJ2-2, the V gene TRBV25-1; maybe TRBD1 (5 bases). The CDR3 length is 15 residues. The V end was cut by 1 base, the J end by 4 bases, with 10 bases between. Germline V CDR1 and CDR2: MGHDK, SYGVNS. The CDR3 DNA is TGTGCCAGCAGTGAATTGCCCACAGGCACCGGGGAGCTGTTTTTT. Encoded protein: CASSELPTGTGELFF.

The chain carries TRBV5-1 and TRBJ2-2; D is perhaps TRBD1 (6 bases). Trimming took 2 bases from V and 0 from J, leaving 11 bases between them. Germline loops: CDR1 SGHRS, CDR2 YFSETQ. The CDR3 covers 16 residues. The CDR3 loop is CASSFMAGANTGELFF. The CDR3 nucleotides read TGCGCCAGCAGCTTCATGGCAGGGGCGAACACCGGGGAGCTGTTTTTT.

In this sample, this clone turned up a few times. The rearrangement joins TRBV19 to TRBJ1-2; 8 bases align to TRBD1. V was pared by 1 base and J by 6 bases, with 7 bases of the junction left unmatched. The germline V gene encodes CDR1 LNHDA and CDR2 SQIVND (reference sequence). CDR3 length: 15 residues. The CDR3 sequence is CASSIVFRGRDGYTF. CDR3 DNA sequence: TGTGCCAGTAGTATAGTCTTCAGGGGGCGGGATGGCTACACCTTC.

The chain uses TRBV10-3 and TRBJ2-7; D is perhaps TRBD2 (5 bases). Between the trimmed V and J ends, which lost 6 bases and 1 base, there was a span of 22 bases. The germline V gene has CDR1 ENHRY and CDR2 SYGVKD. The CDR3 extends over 17 amino acids. For the CDR3, the DNA is TGTGCCATCAGGCCCGATGAGGGAAAGACCCTTTCCTACGAGCAGTACTTC. Its protein is CAIRPDEGKTLSYEQYF.

The chain couples TRBV6-5 to TRBJ2-3; the D gene is possibly TRBD2 (6 bases). The CDR3 totals 15 residues. Germline CDR1 MNHEY, CDR2 SVGAGI. V gave up 3 bases and J gave up 4 bases, with 14 bases separating them. The CDR3 coding sequence is TGTGCCAGCAGTTATGGTGGGGGGTTCGCAGATACGCAGTATTTT. Residues: CASSYGGGFADTQYF.

This chain connects TRBV9 to TRBJ2-2; TRBD1 is a possible D gene (6 bases). The CDR3 consists of 13 residues. Germline CDR1 is SGDLS and CDR2 is YYNGEE. The V gene lost 3 bases and the J gene lost 6 bases, with 9 bases spanning the gap. The DNA for the CDR3 is TGTGCCAGCAGCGCCCCAGGGGCCGGGGAGCTGTTTTTT. This encodes CASSAPGAGELFF.

DNA of the CDR3: TGCGCCAGCAGCCCGACAGGGGGCGTCGCTGAAGCTTTCTTT. It encodes CASSPTGGVAEAFF. The V call is TRBV5-1, the J call TRBJ1-1, with 10 bases aligning to TRBD1. Germline V gene data show CDR1 as SGHRS and CDR2 as YFSETQ. The CDR3 sequence is 14 residues long. With V trimmed by 4 bases and J by 6 bases, 6 bases remained unmatched.

This chain links TRBV28 with TRBJ1-3, with 7 bases identical to TRBD1. The CDR3 totals 15 residues. V trimming: 6 bases; J trimming: 2 bases; junction bases outside the gene matches: 7. CDR1 MDHEN and CDR2 SYDVKM come from the germline V gene. The CDR3 nucleotides are TGTGCCAGCAGGAAACAGGGGATAGCTGGAAACACCATATATTTT. Its translation: CASRKQGIAGNTIYF.

V and J are TRBV28 and TRBJ2-5, with 7 bases identical to TRBD1. The CDR3 length is 16 residues. Germline CDR1 MDHEN, CDR2 SYDVKM. The ends lost 2 bases at V and 2 bases at J; junction bases unmatched: 8. Here the CDR3 reads CASSLGAAGGQETQYF. Written as DNA, the CDR3 is TGTGCCAGCAGTTTAGGAGCGGCAGGGGGACAAGAGACCCAGTACTTC.

The table lists this clone with a count of one. V gene TRBV5-1 combines with J gene TRBJ2-7; a weak D match, TRBD2 (5 bases). V shed 8 bases and J shed 6 bases, with 9 bases lying between them. Germline V gene data show CDR1 as SGHRS and CDR2 as YFSETQ. CDR3 length equals 10 residues. The CDR3 DNA follows: TGCGCCAGGGTGGCGGGCGAGCAGTACTTC. Protein sequence: CARVAGEQYF. The variable domain in full, with the rest retrieved from reference TRBV5-1 and TRBJ2-7, is KAGVTQTPRYLIKTRGQQVTLSCSPISGHRSVSWYQQTPGQGLQFLFEYFSETQRNKGNFPGRFSGRQFSNSRSEMNVSTLELGDSALYLCARVAGEQYFGPGTRLTVT.

The CDR3 bases are TGCAGCGTTGAAACTAGCGGGAGGCCCAAGCGTGAGCAGTTCTTC. Residues: CSVETSGRPKREQFF. V gene TRBV29-1 combines with J gene TRBJ2-1, with 12 positions matching TRBD2. The CDR3 is 15 amino acids. The V gene's germline CDR1 is SQVTM and CDR2 ANQGSEA. J lost 9 bases, V lost 2 bases, and 8 bases had no gene match.

J is TRBJ1-6 and V is TRBV2; D remains unclear. This CDR3 is 16 amino acids long. Trimming removed 1 base at V and 7 bases at J, with 14 bases between. Germline loops: CDR1 SNHLY, CDR2 FYNNEI. The CDR3 DNA sequence: TGTGCCAGCAGTGAAGGAGGGCCAAGGGTCAATTCACCCCTCCACTTT. This sequence encodes CASSEGGPRVNSPLHF.

This clone came up a few times. The CDR3 DNA sequence: TGTGCCAGCAGTTCTTTCCTGGGACAGGGGGACGGCTACACCTTC. It yields the protein CASSSFLGQGDGYTF. The V call is TRBV6-6, the J call TRBJ1-2, with 11 bases that match TRBD1. Losses at the gene ends were 4 bases for V and 8 bases for J; bases not matched to a gene: 9. The CDR3 extends over 15 amino acids. Per the germline V gene, CDR1 is MNHNY and CDR2 is SVGAGI (reference sequence).